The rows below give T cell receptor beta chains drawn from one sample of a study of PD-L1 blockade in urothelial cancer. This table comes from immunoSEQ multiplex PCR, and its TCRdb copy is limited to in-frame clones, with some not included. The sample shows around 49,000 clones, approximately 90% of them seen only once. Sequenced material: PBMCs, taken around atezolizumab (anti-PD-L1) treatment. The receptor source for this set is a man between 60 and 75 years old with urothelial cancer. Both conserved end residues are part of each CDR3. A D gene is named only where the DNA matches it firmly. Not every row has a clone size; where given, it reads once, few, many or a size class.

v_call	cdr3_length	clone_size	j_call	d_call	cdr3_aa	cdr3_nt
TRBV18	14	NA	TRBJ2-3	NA	CASSPSSSTDTQYF	TGTGCCAGCTCACCTTCCTCCAGCACAGATACGCAGTATTTT
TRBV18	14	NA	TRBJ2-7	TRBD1	CASSHRQGVYEQYF	TGTGCCAGCTCACACCGACAGGGGGTCTACGAGCAGTACTTC
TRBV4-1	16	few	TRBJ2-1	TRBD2	CASSQASGGSADEQFF	TGCGCCAGCAGCCAAGCCAGCGGGGGGTCTGCAGATGAGCAGTTCTTC
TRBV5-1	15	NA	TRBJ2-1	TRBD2	CASSAGGGVSNEQFF	TGCGCCAGCAGCGCCGGTGGGGGGGTAAGCAATGAGCAGTTCTTC
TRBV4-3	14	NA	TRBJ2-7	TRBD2	CASSQGLAGVEQYF	TGCGCCAGCAGCCAGGGACTAGCGGGTGTCGAGCAGTACTTC
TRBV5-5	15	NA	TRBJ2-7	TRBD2	CASSFTSGGSYEQYF	TGTGCCAGCAGTTTCACTAGCGGGGGCTCCTACGAGCAGTACTTC
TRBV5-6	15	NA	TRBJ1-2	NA	CASSLRSYTGAGYTF	TGTGCCAGCAGCTTGAGATCATATACAGGAGCCGGCTACACCTTC
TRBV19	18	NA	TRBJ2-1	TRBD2	CASRGVAGGQSSYNEQFF	TGTGCCAGTAGAGGGGTAGCGGGAGGCCAAAGCTCCTACAATGAGCAGTTCTTC
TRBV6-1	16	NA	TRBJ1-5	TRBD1	CASSVYNRGGNQPQHF	TGTGCCAGCAGTGTATACAACAGGGGTGGCAATCAGCCCCAGCATTTT
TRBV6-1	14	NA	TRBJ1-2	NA	CASSERQGPYGYTF	TGTGCCAGCAGTGAACGGCAGGGTCCCTATGGCTACACCTTC
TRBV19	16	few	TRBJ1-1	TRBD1	CASSIVRLRQGTEAFF	TGTGCCAGTAGTATCGTCCGACTAAGACAGGGCACTGAAGCTTTCTTT
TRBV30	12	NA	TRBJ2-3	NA	CAWNLVRGTQYF	TGTGCCTGGAATTTAGTTCGGGGTACGCAGTATTTT
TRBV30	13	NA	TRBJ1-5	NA	CAWSVQGNQPQHF	TGTGCCTGGAGTGTACAGGGAAATCAGCCCCAGCATTTT
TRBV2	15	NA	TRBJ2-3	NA	CASSESPVRTDTQYF	TGTGCCAGCAGTGAATCTCCGGTTCGCACAGATACGCAGTATTTT
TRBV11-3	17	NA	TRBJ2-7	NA	CASSLDFATLQGYEQYF	TGTGCCAGCAGCTTAGATTTCGCAACCTTACAGGGCTACGAGCAGTACTTC
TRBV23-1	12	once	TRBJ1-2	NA	CASRVQGNGYTF	TGCGCCAGCAGGGTACAGGGAAACGGCTACACCTTC
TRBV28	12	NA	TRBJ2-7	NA	CASSGRAHEQYF	TGTGCCAGCAGCGGGAGAGCCCACGAGCAGTACTTC
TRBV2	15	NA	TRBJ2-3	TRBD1	CASSVQGIPSDTQYF	TGTGCCAGCAGTGTACAGGGGATCCCATCAGATACGCAGTATTTT
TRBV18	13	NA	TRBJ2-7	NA	CASSQQILYEQYF	TGTGCCAGCTCACAACAGATTCTCTACGAGCAGTACTTC
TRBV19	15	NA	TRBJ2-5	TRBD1	CASSVPGQGMETQYF	TGTGCCAGTAGTGTCCCGGGACAGGGGATGGAGACCCAGTACTTC
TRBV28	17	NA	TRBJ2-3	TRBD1	CASSPADRGRGRDTQYF	TGTGCCAGCAGCCCAGCAGACAGGGGGCGCGGTAGAGATACGCAGTATTTT
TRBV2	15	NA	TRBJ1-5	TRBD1	CASRGDRVLNQPQHF	TGTGCCAGCAGAGGGGACAGGGTATTGAATCAGCCCCAGCATTTT
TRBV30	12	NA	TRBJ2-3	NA	CAWSVRGDTQYF	TGTGCCTGGAGTGTACGGGGGGATACGCAGTATTTT
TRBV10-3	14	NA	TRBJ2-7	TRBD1	CAISEGQGDYEQYF	TGTGCCATCAGTGAGGGACAGGGTGACTACGAGCAGTACTTC
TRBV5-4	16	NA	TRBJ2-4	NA	CASSLDSTGSRNIQYF	TGTGCCAGCAGCTTGGACTCCACAGGGTCCCGAAACATTCAGTACTTC
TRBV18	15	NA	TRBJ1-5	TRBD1	CASSLGDRGDQPQHF	TGTGCCAGCTCACTAGGGGACAGGGGGGATCAGCCCCAGCATTTT
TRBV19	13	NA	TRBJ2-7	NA	CASSQTGSYEQYF	TGTGCCAGTAGTCAGACGGGCTCCTACGAGCAGTACTTC
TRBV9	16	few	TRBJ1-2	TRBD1	CASSVAGGGAYYGYTF	TGTGCCAGCAGCGTAGCTGGAGGGGGCGCATACTATGGCTACACCTTC
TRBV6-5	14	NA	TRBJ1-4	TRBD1	CASRTDRGFTQLFF	TGTGCCAGCAGGACGGACAGGGGGTTTACCCAACTGTTTTTT
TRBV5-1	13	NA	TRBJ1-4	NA	CASSGGAEEKLFF	TGCGCCAGCAGTGGAGGGGCTGAGGAAAAACTGTTTTTT
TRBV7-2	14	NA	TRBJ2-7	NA	CASSPDRSYYEQYF	TGTGCCAGCAGCCCCGACAGGTCCTACTACGAGCAGTACTTC
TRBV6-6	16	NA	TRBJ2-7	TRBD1	CASSSKGQGGPHEQYF	TGTGCCAGCAGTTCGAAGGGACAGGGGGGCCCCCACGAGCAGTACTTC
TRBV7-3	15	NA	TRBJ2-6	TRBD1	CASSRDRDGANVLTF	TGTGCCAGCAGCCGTGACAGGGATGGGGCCAACGTCCTGACTTTC
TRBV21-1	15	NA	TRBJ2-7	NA	CASSKEAGGSHEQYF	TGTGCCAGCAGCAAAGAGGCGGGGGGGTCCCACGAGCAGTACTTC
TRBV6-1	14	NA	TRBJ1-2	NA	CASSEGGANYGYTF	TGTGCCAGCAGTGAAGGGGGGGCTAACTATGGCTACACCTTC
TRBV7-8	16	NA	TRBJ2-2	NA	CASSRPGTTNTGELFF	TGTGCCAGCAGTCGCCCCGGGACAACGAACACCGGGGAGCTGTTTTTT
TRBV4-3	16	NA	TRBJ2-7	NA	CASSQDHQGNPLGQYF	TGCGCCAGCAGCCAAGATCATCAGGGAAACCCTTTGGGGCAGTACTTC
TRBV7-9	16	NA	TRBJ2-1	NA	CASSLERPFSYNEQFF	TGTGCCAGCAGCTTAGAGCGCCCCTTCTCCTACAATGAGCAGTTCTTC
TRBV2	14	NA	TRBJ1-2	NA	CASFQAGLGYGYTF	TGTGCCAGCTTTCAGGCAGGTCTTGGCTATGGCTACACCTTC
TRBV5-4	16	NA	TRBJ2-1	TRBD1	CASSTGQGAGISEQFF	TGTGCCAGCAGCACGGGACAGGGGGCGGGGATAAGTGAGCAGTTCTTC
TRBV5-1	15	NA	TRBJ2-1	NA	CASSIYRDTLGAQFF	TGCGCCAGCAGCATTTACCGGGACACCCTCGGGGCCCAGTTCTTC
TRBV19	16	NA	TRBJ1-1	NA	CASSIKTVKSNTEAFF	TGTGCCAGTAGTATTAAGACAGTTAAATCGAACACTGAAGCTTTCTTT
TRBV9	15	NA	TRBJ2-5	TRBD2	CASSVQLADQETQYF	TGTGCCAGCAGCGTACAACTAGCGGACCAAGAGACCCAGTACTTC
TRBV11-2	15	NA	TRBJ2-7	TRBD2	CASTRGRVFSYEQYF	TGTGCCAGTACGCGGGGGAGAGTATTCTCCTACGAGCAGTACTTC
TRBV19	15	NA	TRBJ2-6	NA	CASSIYSSGANVLTF	TGTGCCAGTAGTATCTACTCCTCTGGGGCCAACGTCCTGACTTTC
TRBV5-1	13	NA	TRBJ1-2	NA	CASRQGTNYGYTF	TGCGCCAGCAGGCAGGGCACGAACTATGGCTACACCTTC
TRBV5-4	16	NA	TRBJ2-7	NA	CASSLGTGKSSFEQYF	TGTGCCAGCAGCTTGGGAACAGGAAAAAGCTCCTTCGAGCAGTACTTC
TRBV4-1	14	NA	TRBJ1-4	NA	CASSQTGGNEKLFF	TGCGCCAGCAGCCAAACGGGAGGGAATGAAAAACTGTTTTTT
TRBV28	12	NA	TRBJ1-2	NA	CASSLEGQGYTF	TGTGCCAGCAGTTTAGAAGGACAGGGCTACACCTTC
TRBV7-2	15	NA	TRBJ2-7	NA	CASSPQTGSSYEQYF	TGTGCCAGCAGCCCCCAGACAGGAAGTTCCTACGAGCAGTACTTC
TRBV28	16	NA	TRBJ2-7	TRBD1	CASSSGDRGSRGGQYF	TGTGCCAGCAGTTCGGGGGACAGGGGTTCTAGGGGCGGGCAGTACTTC
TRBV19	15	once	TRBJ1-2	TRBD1	CASRDSGTDNYGYTF	TGTGCCAGTAGAGATTCCGGGACAGATAACTATGGCTACACCTTC
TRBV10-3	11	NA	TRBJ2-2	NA	CASGGGGELFF	TGTGCCTCAGGGGGAGGCGGGGAGCTGTTTTTT